What follows are 29 T cell receptor beta chains derived from one specimen sequenced in a study of T-cell memory formation after mild COVID-19. MiXCR, run by TCRdb on the 5' RACE reads, gives a single entry per CDR3 protein. The sample shows 470,000 or so distinct CDR3 sequences, around a quarter of them seen only once. The specimen was PBMCs or a T cell subset sorted from them (not recorded which). The receptor source for this set is an adult woman who had mild COVID-19 (a few samples of this study predate the infection). Cell type and time point are not known.

This clonotype was seen a handful of times. The rearrangement links TRBV27 to TRBJ2-2, with 12 bases aligning to TRBD1. J lost 4 bases, V lost 4 bases, and 1 base had no gene match. CDR1 is MNHEY and CDR2 is SMNVEV in the germline V gene (reference sequence). The CDR3 contains 15 residues. The chain's CDR3 is CASSWGQGATGELFF. CDR3 sequence (DNA): TGTGCCAGCAGTTGGGGACAGGGGGCCACCGGGGAGCTGTTTTTT.

The chain combines TRBV5-1 with TRBJ2-7; D is possibly TRBD2 (6 bases). V was pared by 5 bases and J by 9 bases, with 15 bases between. The CDR3 covers 12 residues. Germline V CDR1 and CDR2: SGHRS, YFSETQ. This CDR3 is CASSMGLGGQYF. The CDR3 region has the DNA TGCGCCAGCAGTATGGGGCTGGGAGGGCAGTACTTC.

This clonotype has just a few counts. The chain combines TRBV14 with TRBJ2-3; TRBD1 matches 7 bases. The J segment lost 2 bases and the V segment lost 5 bases, leaving 10 bases of the junction unmatched. The CDR3 has 16 amino acids. Germline V gene data show CDR1 as SGHDN and CDR2 as FVKESK. The CDR3 here is CASSKGHGQVTDTQYF. The DNA of the CDR3 is TGTGCCAGCAGCAAAGGCCACGGACAGGTCACAGATACGCAGTATTTT.

This clonotype has only a few counts. J is TRBJ2-7 and V is TRBV18; 7 positions match TRBD1. Losses at the gene ends were 3 bases for V and 3 bases for J; bases not matched to a gene: 8. The CDR3 totals 15 residues. Germline values: CDR1 KGHSH, CDR2 LQKENI. This chain's CDR3 is CASSPDLAGGYEQYF. The CDR3 bases are TGTGCCAGCTCACCCGACCTGGCAGGGGGCTACGAGCAGTACTTC.

The chain carries TRBV12-3 or TRBV12-4 and TRBJ1-2, with 8 positions matching TRBD1. V gave up 6 bases and J gave up 0 bases; unmatched junction bases: 9. The CDR3 is 16 residues long. The DNA of the CDR3 is TGTGCCAGCAGCCCAGAAGTGACAGGGGCTAACTATGGCTACACCTTC. Residues: CASSPEVTGANYGYTF.

About this clonotype itself: At one of its ends the junction is not consistent with the germline gene, which may arise from a read error. The chain has TRBV7-7 and TRBJ2-5, with a tentative D call TRBD2 (7 bases). Germline CDR1 and CDR2: SSHAT and FNYEAQ (reference sequence). CDR3 size: 13 residues. For the CDR3, the DNA is TGTGCTAGCAGCTTAGGGGGGGAAGAGACCAAGTACTTC. Its translation is CASSLGGEETKYF.

In DNA, the CDR3 is TGTGCCAGCAGTCTATTAGGGCAGGGTGACTATGGCTACACCTTC. This gives the protein CASSLLGQGDYGYTF. The rearrangement uses TRBV9 and TRBJ1-2; D is possibly TRBD1 (5 bases). With 5 bases removed from V and 3 bases from J, the gap between germline ends came to 17 bases. The CDR3 is made up of 15 amino acids. Germline CDR1 is SGDLS and CDR2 is YYNGEE.

The chain is built from TRBV19 and TRBJ2-1; D is unclear. V lost 7 bases, J lost 0 bases, and 16 bases lay in between. Per germline, CDR1 LNHDA and CDR2 SQIVND (reference sequence). This CDR3 comprises 16 residues. The CDR3 DNA follows: TGTGCCAGTAAGCCCCACCAGGAAGGCTCCTACAATGAGCAGTTCTTC. This encodes CASKPHQEGSYNEQFF.

The V and J genes are TRBV9 and TRBJ1-1, with 9 bases fitting TRBD1. The germline V gene has CDR1 SGDLS and CDR2 YYNGEE. The junction had 4 bases not matched to a gene; V was cut back by 2 bases and J by 5 bases. The CDR3 covers 14 residues. The CDR3 nucleotides read TGTGCCAGCAGCGTTAGAGACAGGGGGACTGAAGCTTTCTTT. Protein product: CASSVRDRGTEAFF.

This clonotype was counted between two and nine times. This chain uses TRBV14 with TRBJ1-2; TRBD1 agrees at 7 bases. This CDR3 spans 14 amino acids. V trimming: 1 base; J trimming: 7 bases; junction bases outside the gene matches: 6. Germline V CDR1 and CDR2: SGHDN, FVKESK. The CDR3 DNA is TGTGCCAGCAGCCAAGCAAGACAGGGCGGTGGCTACACCTTC. Translating it yields CASSQARQGGGYTF.

This chain joins TRBV5-4 and TRBJ2-5; 10 bases map to TRBD1. V shed 5 bases, J shed 5 bases, and the junction held 9 bases outside the gene matches. This CDR3 spans 15 amino acids. CDR1 is SGHNT, CDR2 YYREEE, per germline (reference sequence). As DNA, the CDR3 is TGTGCCAGCAGTATGGACAGGGGGGGCCTGGAGACCCAGTACTTC. It yields the protein CASSMDRGGLETQYF.

In nucleotides, the CDR3 is TGCGCCAGCGCCAATGCGTTGGGCTACAATGAGCAGTTCTTC. This gives the protein CASANALGYNEQFF. J is TRBJ2-1 and V is TRBV5-1; D remains unclear. The CDR3 runs to 14 residues. The ends were cut back, 7 bases at V and 3 bases at J, with 14 bases in the middle. Per the germline V gene, CDR1 is SGHRS and CDR2 is YFSETQ.

This clonotype was found a few times. The chain combines TRBV7-6 with TRBJ2-1; no definite D call. This CDR3 comprises 15 residues. V lost 1 base and J 0 bases, leaving 7 bases between the germline ends. The germline gives CDR1 SGHVS, CDR2 FNYEAQ. The CDR3 spells CASSLGRNSYNEQFF. CDR3 nucleotides: TGTGCCAGCAGCTTAGGGCGGAACTCCTACAATGAGCAGTTCTTC.

The chain carries TRBV29-1 and TRBJ2-7, with a possible D match to TRBD1 (6 bases). V was clipped by 5 bases and J by 4 bases, with 12 bases between them. This CDR3 spans 12 amino acids. In germline, CDR1 is SQVTM, CDR2 ANQGSEA. The CDR3 sequence: CSVQRDNYEQYF. The CDR3 nucleotides are TGCAGCGTTCAAAGGGACAATTACGAGCAGTACTTC.

The CDR3 coding sequence is TGCAGCGTTGAAGTCTCTAACTATGGCTACACCTTC. Translated: CSVEVSNYGYTF. This sequence joins TRBV29-1 and TRBJ1-2; D call uncertain. V lost 1 base to trimming and J lost 0 bases, with 3 bases between them. The CDR3 is 12 amino acids. Germline CDR1 and CDR2: SQVTM and ANQGSEA.

This clonotype was observed a handful of times. The chain recombines TRBV6-2 or TRBV6-3 with TRBJ2-7; no firm D call. The CDR3 contains 15 residues. Trimming removed 5 bases at V and 0 bases at J, with 14 bases between. CDR1 and CDR2 (germline): MNHEY, SVGEGT. The CDR3 DNA reads TGTGCCAGCAGTCCATATAGCTTTAACTCCTACGAGCAGTACTTC. This encodes CASSPYSFNSYEQYF.

This clonotype occurred a few times. The rearrangement links TRBV15 to TRBJ2-2; 7 bases are a match to TRBD2. Germline CDR1 is LNHNV and CDR2 is YYDKDF (reference sequence). There are 16 residues in the CDR3. V was clipped by 2 bases and J by 4 bases; unmatched bases: 7. The CDR3 loop reads CATSRLSGDVTGELFF. For the CDR3, the DNA is TGTGCCACCAGCAGACTAAGCGGGGACGTCACCGGGGAGCTGTTTTTT.

This chain connects TRBV7-9 to TRBJ2-5; 7 positions match TRBD1. V gave up 6 bases and J gave up 1 base; unmatched junction bases: 5. This CDR3 region has 14 residues. Germline V gives CDR1 SEHNR, CDR2 FQNEAQ (reference sequence). The chain's CDR3 is CASRDDRAQETQYF. DNA for the CDR3: TGTGCCAGCAGGGACGACAGGGCCCAAGAGACCCAGTACTTC.

This sequence joins TRBV6-5 and TRBJ1-1, with 9 bases identical to TRBD1. Germline V gene data show CDR1 as MNHEY and CDR2 as SVGAGI. The junction had 9 bases not matched to a gene; V was cut back by 0 bases and J by 7 bases. CDR3 length: 16 amino acids. In DNA, the CDR3 is TGTGCCAGCAGTTACTCGCCACCGGGACAGGGTTTTGAAGCTTTCTTT. This translates into CASSYSPPGQGFEAFF.

This clonotype was picked up a small number of times. The chain recombines TRBV20-1 with TRBJ1-5; perhaps TRBD1 as D (5 bases). CDR1 and CDR2 from the germline V gene are DFQATT and SNEGSKA (reference sequence). This CDR3 spans 17 amino acids. Trimming cost V 0 bases and J 0 bases, with 15 bases left between them. The CDR3 bases are TGCAGTGCTAGAGAGGTTGGGGGGATCGCTAGCAATCAGCCCCAGCATTTT. Protein product: CSAREVGGIASNQPQHF.

This clonotype was detected a few times. The rearrangement joins TRBV7-3 to TRBJ2-5; D gene ambiguous. Deletions cut 4 bases from V and 5 bases from J, with 17 bases between. The germline V gene encodes CDR1 SGHTA and CDR2 FQGTGA. The CDR3 is 15 amino acids. The CDR3 DNA sequence: TGTGCCAGCAGCTCCCGCCTCGGGCCGGGCGAGACCCAGTACTTC. Translation gives CASSSRLGPGETQYF.

This clonotype was seen more than once but under ten times. The chain joins TRBV7-9 to TRBJ2-2; D may be TRBD1 (5 bases). From germline, CDR1 is SEHNR and CDR2 FQNEAQ (reference sequence). The length of the CDR3 is 13 residues. V gave up 5 bases and J gave up 5 bases, with 9 bases separating them. The CDR3: CASSERGTGELFF. The CDR3, as DNA: TGTGCCAGCAGCGAAAGGGGTACCGGGGAGCTGTTTTTT.

The chain combines TRBV5-4 with TRBJ2-3; TRBD1 matches at 7 bases. This CDR3 has 15 amino acids. From germline, CDR1 is SGHNT and CDR2 YYREEE (reference sequence). The junction had 3 bases not matched to a gene; V was cut back by 0 bases and J by 2 bases. The DNA for the CDR3 is TGTGCCAGCAGCTTGGGAGACAGGGTCACAGATACGCAGTATTTT. Protein product: CASSLGDRVTDTQYF.

This clonotype has a handful of counts. The chain combines TRBV20-1 with TRBJ2-1, with 8 bases that match TRBD1. The CDR3 has 14 residues. After removal of 6 bases from V and 0 bases from J, the junction contained 4 bases not matched to a gene. CDR1 is DFQATT, CDR2 SNEGSKA, per germline (reference sequence). CDR3 in amino acids: CSAKDRASYNEQFF. The CDR3 DNA sequence: TGCAGTGCAAAGGACAGGGCCTCCTACAATGAGCAGTTCTTC.

As to this clonotype: The junction differs from germline at one of its ends, possibly a read error. This rearrangement joins TRBV5-5 to TRBJ2-2; D is perhaps TRBD1 or TRBD2 (5 bases each). This CDR3 is 14 amino acids long. Germline-derived CDR1 and CDR2 are SGHKS and YYEKEE (reference sequence). For the CDR3, the DNA is TGTGCCAGCAGCTGGGGACCAGACACCTGGGAGCTGTTTTTT. Translated: CASSWGPDTWELFF.

This clonotype appeared a few times. The rearrangement joins TRBV9 to TRBJ1-1, with D perhaps TRBD1 (5 bases). The V end lost 1 base, the J end lost 6 bases, and 25 bases lay between the germline ends. Germline CDR1 and CDR2: SGDLS and YYNGEE. The CDR3 has 18 amino acids. The CDR3 loop is CASSVSSGRGTLVSEAFF. CDR3 in DNA: TGTGCCAGCAGCGTATCTTCCGGGAGGGGAACTTTAGTTTCTGAAGCTTTCTTT.

The chain combines TRBV4-3 with TRBJ2-7; no firm D call. V was shortened by 4 bases and J by 2 bases, with 12 bases between the two germline ends. This CDR3 has 14 amino acids. Germline CDR1 LGHNA, CDR2 YSLEER. The CDR3 DNA follows: TGCGCCAGCAGCCCGGGTCTTGGGGCCTACGAGCAGTACTTC. Translated, it gives CASSPGLGAYEQYF.

This clonotype was seen only a few times. The chain recombines TRBV12-3 or TRBV12-4 with TRBJ2-7, with a tentative D call TRBD2 (7 bases). V was cut by 4 bases and J by 5 bases, with 18 bases left in between. This CDR3 spans 15 amino acids. The CDR3, as DNA: TGTGCCAGCAGTTCACAGGGAGGGGGAGGAAACGAGCAGTACTTC. This translates into CASSSQGGGGNEQYF.

This clonotype was counted between two and nine times. V and J are TRBV4-3 and TRBJ2-1; TRBD1 or TRBD2 may be the D gene (5 bases each). Trimming took 0 bases from V and 3 from J, leaving 15 bases between them. This CDR3 region has 17 residues. Germline loops: CDR1 LGHNA, CDR2 YSLEER. The CDR3 nucleotides are TGCGCCAGCAGCCAAGATCAGGCAGGGACCGACTACAATGAGCAGTTCTTC. This encodes CASSQDQAGTDYNEQFF.